This TCR beta chain stems from a study of T-cell memory formation after mild COVID-19. The overall study: The TCR clusters were mostly specific to one donor.

Constant-segment primers served in 5'RACE that generated TCR alpha and TCR beta cDNA libraries bearing sample barcodes and UMIs. TCRdb re-called the 5' RACE reads with MiXCR, one entry per CDR3 protein. Counted here are around 90,000 distinct CDR3 sequences, about 15% occurring once; the ten biggest clones make up 39%. Concerning this clonotype: The target antigen is unknown.

Overall study results and limits: The pre-infection memory compartment contained some responding clones, suggesting cross-reactive memory joined.

CDR3 size: 16 residues. Germline-derived CDR1 and CDR2 are SGHAT and FQDESV (reference sequence). The V and J ends lost 5 bases and 0 bases respectively, with 17 bases between them. Source material: PBMCs or a T cell subset sorted from them (not recorded which). This receptor was taken from a man younger than 30 who had mild COVID-19 (a few samples of this study predate the infection). Cell type and time point are not known. The J gene is TRBJ2-7, the V gene TRBV11-1; no clear D gene. The CDR3 reads CASSRYPGSYSYEQYF. The CDR3 nucleotides read TGTGCCAGCAGCCGCTACCCGGGCAGCTACTCCTACGAGCAGTACTTC. The variable domain in full, completed from reference TRBV11-1 and TRBJ2-7, reads EAEVAQSPRYKITEKSQAVAFWCDPISGHATLYWYRQILGQGPELLVQFQDESVVDDSQLPKDRFSAERLKGVDSTLKIQPAELGDSAMYLCASSRYPGSYSYEQYFGPGTRLTVT.